This TCR beta chain was recorded in a study of identical twins. Study-wide points: The study based its conclusions on cross-sectional statistical analysis and did not follow the same donors. Twins' excess sharing was less marked for out-of-frame beta sequences.

A remark on this clonotype: Its antigen is unknown.

Template switching added a universal primer binding site, and final cDNA carried unique molecular identifiers. In TCRdb, the 5' RACE reads were re-called with MiXCR into one record per CDR3 protein. The data contain around 670,000 distinct CDR3 sequences, roughly 6% of them singletons. The CDR3 loop spans 15 amino acids. Unmatched junction bases numbered 8, after V lost 6 bases and J lost 4 bases. The clonotype originates from a man younger than 35 in good health. The chain has TRBV12-3 or TRBV12-4 and TRBJ2-1; 8 bases map to TRBD2. What was sequenced was naive T cells sorted from blood. CDR3 nucleotides: TGTGCCAGCAGGAAGACGACTAGCGCGTACAATGAGCAGTTCTTC. Translated, it gives CASRKTTSAYNEQFF.